Presented here are 20 T cell receptor beta chains from one specimen sequenced in a study of cytomegalovirus exposure and HLA in healthy donors. The protocol was immunoSEQ multiplex PCR, while the TCRdb copy is restricted to in-frame clones and leaves out a portion. The sample has around 130,000 clones, about nine tenths seen once. Specimen: PBMCs. The receptors were sampled from a man younger than 40 in good health and CMV-seronegative.

The chain employs TRBV10-1 and TRBJ1-6; tentative D call: TRBD1 (5 bases). Trimming left V 9 bases short and J 0 bases short, with 21 bases between. This CDR3 spans 18 amino acids. Germline V gene sequence: CDR1 WNHNN, CDR2 SYGVQD (reference sequence). CDR3 sequence: CASTGRGGYSSYNSPLHF. In DNA, the CDR3 is TGCGCCAGTACAGGACGCGGGGGGTATAGCTCCTATAATTCACCCCTCCACTTT.

V gene TRBV9 combines with J gene TRBJ2-3; D remains unclear. Germline V CDR1 and CDR2: SGDLS, YYNGEE. Trimming took off 0 bases at V and 2 bases at J, with 10 bases between the two ends. The CDR3 is 15 amino acids. The CDR3 region has the DNA TGTGCCAGCAGCGTAGTTGGGCAGCTCACAGATACGCAGTATTTT. Its protein is CASSVVGQLTDTQYF.

This chain joins TRBV6-5 and TRBJ1-5; D is ambiguous. With 2 bases removed from V and 4 bases from J, the gap between germline ends came to 6 bases. This CDR3 spans 13 amino acids. The germline gives CDR1 MNHEY, CDR2 SVGAGI. The CDR3 DNA reads as TGTGCCAGCAGTTACATGTCAAATCAGCCCCAGCATTTT. Translating gives CASSYMSNQPQHF.

This chain connects TRBV28 to TRBJ2-7, with 8 bases identical to TRBD2. The V gene end was trimmed by 4 bases and the J gene end by 2 bases; junction bases not matched to a gene: 13. This CDR3 is 17 amino acids long. Germline CDR1 MDHEN, CDR2 SYDVKM. In nucleotides, the CDR3 is TGTGCCAGCAGTTGGGAAATGACGAGCGGGGGACCCTACGAGCAGTACTTC. This gives the protein CASSWEMTSGGPYEQYF.

The chain carries TRBV14 and TRBJ1-1, with unresolved D. Germline V gene sequence: CDR1 SGHDN, CDR2 FVKESK. The length of the CDR3 is 14 residues. V was cut by 5 bases and J by 5 bases, with 15 bases left in between. CDR3 amino acids: CASSAGAMGTEAFF. For the CDR3, the DNA is TGTGCCAGCAGCGCGGGTGCAATGGGGACTGAAGCTTTCTTT. Complete variable domain (other parts from reference TRBV14 and TRBJ1-1): EAGVTQFPSHSVIEKGQTVTLRCDPISGHDNLYWYRRVMGKEIKFLLHFVKESKQDESGMPNNRFLAERTGGTYSTLKVQPAELEDSGVYFCASSAGAMGTEAFFGQGTRLTVV.

The chain carries TRBV30 and TRBJ2-3, with no clear D. The CDR3 length is 10 residues. Germline V CDR1 and CDR2: GTSNPN, SVGIG (reference sequence). V was clipped by 8 bases and J by 6 bases, with 9 bases between them. The CDR3 sequence: CALLVDTQYF. As DNA, the CDR3 is TGTGCCCTACTTGTGGATACGCAGTATTTT.

This rearrangement joins TRBV5-1 to TRBJ1-2, with D perhaps TRBD1 (6 bases). There are 16 residues in the CDR3. V was pared by 4 bases and J by 6 bases, with 22 bases between. Germline CDR1 reads SGHRS; CDR2 reads YFSETQ. The CDR3 sequence is CASSTPTGGGTNGYTF. Written as DNA, the CDR3 is TGCGCCAGCAGCACCCCGACAGGTGGAGGGACTAATGGCTACACCTTC.

The rearrangement links TRBV30 to TRBJ2-7; the match to TRBD2 covers 8 bases. From germline, CDR1 is GTSNPN and CDR2 SVGIG (reference sequence). Germline trimming cut 2 bases from V and 6 bases from J; bases unmatched to any gene: 6. This CDR3 has 13 residues. This CDR3 is CAWSHGRAPEQYF. In nucleotides, the CDR3 is TGTGCCTGGAGTCACGGGAGGGCCCCCGAGCAGTACTTC.

The V gene is TRBV5-1, the J gene TRBJ2-2, with D perhaps matching TRBD1 (5 bases). CDR1 and CDR2 from the germline V gene are SGHRS and YFSETQ. The V end lost 2 bases, the J end lost 6 bases, and 14 bases lay between the germline ends. The CDR3 is made up of 15 amino acids. CDR3 nucleotide sequence: TGCGCCAGCAGCTTATCGACAGCCCCCCCCGGGGAGCTGTTTTTT. Amino acid sequence: CASSLSTAPPGELFF. Combining the CDR3 with reference TRBV5-1 and TRBJ2-2 gives the whole variable domain KAGVTQTPRYLIKTRGQQVTLSCSPISGHRSVSWYQQTPGQGLQFLFEYFSETQRNKGNFPGRFSGRQFSNSRSEMNVSTLELGDSALYLCASSLSTAPPGELFFGEGSRLTVL.

This clone was picked up one time. The V gene is TRBV4-2, the J gene TRBJ1-5; D unresolved. The CDR3 loop spans 15 amino acids. The germline CDR1 and CDR2 sequences are LGHNA and YNFKEQ. The ends were cut back, 3 bases at V and 5 bases at J, with 14 bases in the middle. The CDR3 region is CASSQSGAVDQPQHF. CDR3 coding DNA: TGTGCCAGCAGCCAGTCAGGCGCCGTAGATCAGCCCCAGCATTTT.

This clone was counted once. The gene calls are TRBV7-2 and TRBJ2-5; a possible D gene is TRBD2 (6 bases). V shed 5 bases and J shed 5 bases, with 18 bases lying between them. The germline CDR1 and CDR2 sequences are SGHTA and FQGNSA. The length of the CDR3 is 15 residues. Here the CDR3 reads CASSVEGSSRETQYF. The CDR3 bases are TGTGCCAGCAGCGTGGAGGGAAGCAGTAGGGAGACCCAGTACTTC.

The V gene is TRBV11-1, the J gene TRBJ2-3; 8 nucleotides agree with TRBD1. The germline gives CDR1 SGHAT, CDR2 FQDESV (reference sequence). After removal of 1 base from V and 3 bases from J, the junction contained 3 bases not matched to a gene. The CDR3 loop spans 15 amino acids. The CDR3 loop is CASSLEGQVTDTQYF. CDR3 coding DNA: TGTGCCAGCAGCTTAGAGGGACAGGTTACAGATACGCAGTATTTT.

The V gene is TRBV9, the J gene TRBJ1-6; TRBD1 matches at 9 bases. V lost 3 bases to trimming and J lost 8 bases; unmatched junction nucleotides: 12. This CDR3 region has 17 residues. The germline gives CDR1 SGDLS, CDR2 YYNGEE. The CDR3 is CASSGVSGTGNYSPLHF. The CDR3 DNA sequence: TGTGCCAGCAGCGGGGTATCCGGGACAGGGAATTATTCACCCCTCCACTTT.

The CDR3 DNA sequence: TGTGCCAGCAGCCAAGAGGCAGTTAATTCACCCCTCCACTTT. It codes for CASSQEAVNSPLHF. The rearrangement uses TRBV4-2 and TRBJ1-6; no firm D call. The ends were cut back, 0 bases at V and 6 bases at J, with 6 bases in the middle. Germline CDR1 reads LGHNA; CDR2 reads YNFKEQ. CDR3 length: 14 residues.

The rearrangement uses TRBV7-9 and TRBJ2-5; D is perhaps TRBD2 (6 bases). The CDR3 has 17 amino acids. V lost 6 bases and J lost 0, with 20 bases in between. Germline CDR1 and CDR2: SEHNR and FQNEAQ (reference sequence). CDR3 coding DNA: TGTGCCAGCAGATCTAGCGTCCTCAGTTCGTACCAAGAGACCCAGTACTTC. Amino acid sequence: CASRSSVLSSYQETQYF.

This rearrangement joins TRBV30 to TRBJ1-5; no firm D call. CDR1 GTSNPN and CDR2 SVGIG come from the germline V gene (reference sequence). The CDR3 runs 14 residues. Trimming pared 0 bases from V and 6 bases from J, leaving 12 bases between. DNA for the CDR3: TGTGCCTGGAGTGTACTATTGGGTATTCAGCCCCAGCATTTT. This translates into CAWSVLLGIQPQHF.

The rearrangement uses TRBV5-1 and TRBJ1-4; no reliable D call. Trimming pared 0 bases from V and 8 bases from J, leaving 17 bases between. There are 16 residues in the CDR3. Germline V gene lookup returns CDR1 SGHRS and CDR2 YFSETQ. CDR3 sequence reads: CASSLESLGVGEKLFF. In DNA form, the CDR3 reads TGCGCCAGCAGCTTGGAATCCCTCGGGGTTGGAGAAAAACTGTTTTTT. The full variable domain, its missing parts supplied by reference TRBV5-1 and TRBJ1-4, is KAGVTQTPRYLIKTRGQQVTLSCSPISGHRSVSWYQQTPGQGLQFLFEYFSETQRNKGNFPGRFSGRQFSNSRSEMNVSTLELGDSALYLCASSLESLGVGEKLFFGSGTQLSVL.

The V and J genes are TRBV7-2 and TRBJ1-2; D remains ambiguous. The CDR3 runs 12 residues. Germline assignment: CDR1 SGHTA and CDR2 FQGNSA. Trimming cost V 5 bases and J 1 base, with 5 bases left between them. CDR3 in amino acids: CASSHGNYGYTF. In nucleotides, the CDR3 is TGTGCCAGCAGCCACGGTAACTATGGCTACACCTTC. The whole variable domain, filled in from reference TRBV7-2 and TRBJ1-2, reads GAGVSQSPSNKVTEKGKDVELRCDPISGHTALYWYRQSLGQGLEFLIYFQGNSAPDKSGLPSDRFSAERTGGSVSTLTIQRTQQEDSAVYLCASSHGNYGYTFGSGTRLTVV.

The chain carries TRBV20-1 and TRBJ2-5; D not certain. The germline V gene encodes CDR1 DFQATT and CDR2 SNEGSKA (reference sequence). This CDR3 has 11 amino acids. V lost 5 bases and J 5 bases, leaving 9 bases between the germline ends. The CDR3 is CSALVMETQYF. For the CDR3, the DNA is TGCAGTGCTCTAGTTATGGAGACCCAGTACTTC.

The chain is built from TRBV4-3 and TRBJ2-3, with D unclear. Germline V gives CDR1 LGHNA, CDR2 YSLEER. The CDR3 is 17 residues long. V was trimmed by 1 base and J by 0 bases, leaving 14 bases between them. DNA of the CDR3: TGCGCCAGCAGCCAAGGCGTCATGGTCAAAAGCACAGATACGCAGTATTTT. It is translated as CASSQGVMVKSTDTQYF.